This T cell receptor beta chain was sequenced in a study of blood T cell repertoires in COVID-19. The age range of participants was roughly 18 to 90 years, with residence in about two dozen US areas. Measured with immunoSEQ multiplex PCR; TCRdb has only the in-frame clones, and not every one. The sample shows 200,000 to 300,000 clones, about 91% of them seen only once. Trimming took off 6 bases at V and 9 bases at J, with 15 bases between the two ends. CDR3 size: 14 residues. Germline CDR1 reads MDHEN; CDR2 reads SYDVKM. This receptor was obtained from a woman in her thirties or forties with acute COVID-19. V usage is TRBV28 and J usage is TRBJ1-6; no clear D. The specimen sequenced was PBMCs or T cells enriched from blood (not recorded which). In nucleotides, the CDR3 is TGTGCCAGCAGCGCCCGGGGAGCGGGTTCACCCCTCCACTTT. It is translated as CASSARGAGSPLHF. The variable domain in full, with the rest retrieved from reference TRBV28 and TRBJ1-6, is DVKVTQSSRYLVKRTGEKVFLECVQDMDHENMFWYRQDPGLGLRLIYFSYDVKMKEKGDIPEGYSVSREKKERFSLILESASTNQTSMYLCASSARGAGSPLHFGNGTRLTVT.